Listed below are T cell receptor beta chains from one sample, sequenced in a study of T cell responses to AZD1222 COVID-19 vaccine. The assay was immunoSEQ multiplex PCR, and TCRdb's table has in-frame clones only and misses some. Here the sample spans 96,000 or so clones, 90% being singletons. This specimen consisted of peripheral blood, obtained on day 0 of AZD1222 vaccination. These receptor sequences come from an adult in good health. The CDR3 runs from the conserved cysteine through the conserved F or W. A D gene is named only where the DNA matches it firmly. Clone size is shown for a subset of rows, as once, few, many or a class of expanded clone.

d_gene	abundance	v_gene	j_gene	CDR3aa	CDR3nt
TRBD1	NA	TRBV6-2/TRBV6-3	TRBJ1-6	CASSPMGQINSPLHF	TGTGCCAGCAGTCCAATGGGACAGATTAATTCACCCCTCCACTTT
NA	NA	TRBV12-3/TRBV12-4	TRBJ2-7	CASSTLYEQYF	TGTGCCAGCAGTACCCTGTACGAGCAGTACTTC
TRBD1	NA	TRBV10-3	TRBJ2-7	CAISLQGQGSYEQYF	TGTGCCATCAGTTTACAGGGACAGGGCTCCTACGAGCAGTACTTC
NA	NA	TRBV5-6	TRBJ2-1	CASSFSNRGIEFF	TGTGCCAGCAGCTTTTCCAATCGGGGCATAGAGTTCTTC
NA	few	TRBV27	TRBJ1-5	CASSPQAGRRNQPQHF	TGTGCCAGCAGTCCACAGGCCGGGCGGCGCAATCAGCCCCAGCATTTT
NA	NA	TRBV6-5	TRBJ2-7	CASSVGSYEQYF	TGTGCCAGCAGCGTGGGATCCTACGAGCAGTACTTC
NA	NA	TRBV29-1	TRBJ2-7	CSVEGPGVTHEQYF	TGCAGCGTTGAAGGTCCAGGGGTGACCCACGAGCAGTACTTC
TRBD2	NA	TRBV28	TRBJ2-7	CASSPMGEGSYYEQYF	TGTGCCAGCAGCCCAATGGGGGAGGGGTCTTACTACGAGCAGTACTTC
TRBD1	once	TRBV5-1	TRBJ1-1	CASSPGTENTEAFF	TGCGCCAGCAGCCCGGGGACAGAGAACACTGAAGCTTTCTTT
TRBD2	NA	TRBV28	TRBJ2-1	CASSTPGGRHEQFF	TGTGCCAGCAGCACACCCGGGGGGAGACATGAGCAGTTCTTC
TRBD2	NA	TRBV7-2	TRBJ2-3	CASSLQRGLAGDTQYF	TGTGCCAGCAGCTTACAGAGAGGGCTAGCGGGAGACACGCAGTATTTT
NA	NA	TRBV19	TRBJ2-7	CASSWQGTLEQYF	TGTGCCAGTAGTTGGCAGGGTACACTCGAGCAGTACTTC
TRBD1	NA	TRBV5-4	TRBJ1-3	CASSRQGSGNTIYF	TGTGCCAGCAGCAGACAGGGATCTGGAAACACCATATATTTT
NA	once	TRBV28	TRBJ1-5	CASSLRRDVSNQPQHF	TGTGCCAGCAGTTTGAGGAGAGACGTTAGCAATCAGCCCCAGCATTTT
NA	NA	TRBV5-8	TRBJ1-1	CASSFRGWDTEAFF	TGTGCCAGCAGCTTTCGGGGGTGGGACACTGAAGCTTTCTTT
NA	NA	TRBV20-1	TRBJ1-6	CSASQGANSPLHF	TGCAGTGCTAGTCAAGGGGCTAATTCACCCCTCCACTTT
TRBD1	NA	TRBV10-3	TRBJ2-2	CAIRLGTGDIGELFF	TGTGCCATCAGACTAGGGACAGGGGATATCGGGGAGCTGTTTTTT
NA	NA	TRBV24-1	TRBJ2-1	CATSEPGRSYNEQFF	TGTGCCACCAGTGAGCCGGGCAGATCCTACAATGAGCAGTTCTTC
NA	once	TRBV2	TRBJ1-1	CASGLGGNTEAFF	TGTGCCAGCGGTCTAGGGGGGAACACTGAAGCTTTCTTT
NA	NA	TRBV19	TRBJ2-2	CASIPRARTGELFF	TGTGCCAGTATCCCCCGGGCCCGGACCGGGGAGCTGTTTTTT
TRBD1	NA	TRBV24-1	TRBJ2-1	CATSTGQGYNEQFF	TGTGCCACCAGCACGGGACAGGGCTACAATGAGCAGTTCTTC
TRBD2	NA	TRBV7-8	TRBJ2-1	CASSSRTSGARNEQFF	TGTGCCAGCAGCTCACGGACTAGCGGGGCCAGGAATGAGCAGTTCTTC
NA	once	TRBV14	TRBJ2-2	CASSQFIQGTGELFF	TGTGCCAGCAGCCAATTTATTCAGGGAACCGGGGAGCTGTTTTTT
TRBD1	NA	TRBV19	TRBJ1-3	CASSTQGASTDTIYF	TGTGCCAGTAGTACACAGGGGGCGAGTACCGACACCATATATTTT
NA	NA	TRBV9	TRBJ1-5	CASSIGGGGQPQHF	TGTGCCAGCAGCATTGGGGGGGGTGGTCAGCCCCAGCATTTT
NA	NA	TRBV27	TRBJ1-6	CASSLWVGAHNSPLHF	TGTGCCAGCAGTTTATGGGTGGGGGCCCATAATTCACCCCTCCACTTT
NA	NA	TRBV4-3	TRBJ1-2	CASSQAKWTYYGYTF	TGCGCCAGCAGCCAGGCGAAGTGGACCTACTATGGCTACACCTTC
NA	NA	TRBV19	TRBJ1-3	CASSIFRGPGNTIYF	TGTGCCAGTAGTATCTTCAGGGGACCTGGAAACACCATATATTTT
TRBD2	NA	TRBV14	TRBJ2-3	CASRRLAGTDTQYF	TGTGCCAGCAGAAGACTAGCGGGAACAGATACGCAGTATTTT
TRBD2	NA	TRBV5-1	TRBJ2-1	CASSLPAGEPYNEQFF	TGCGCCAGCAGCTTACCAGCGGGAGAGCCATACAATGAGCAGTTCTTC
NA	NA	TRBV6-5	TRBJ2-7	CASSYRGGEQYF	TGTGCCAGCAGTTACCGAGGGGGCGAGCAGTACTTC
NA	few	TRBV7-3	TRBJ2-2	CASSAQGGGRDTGELFF	TGTGCCAGCAGCGCCCAAGGGGGCGGGAGAGATACCGGGGAGCTGTTTTTT
NA	NA	TRBV19	TRBJ1-1	CASSIGRGAQNTEAFF	TGTGCCAGTAGTATTGGGAGGGGGGCCCAGAACACTGAAGCTTTCTTT
NA	NA	TRBV4-3	TRBJ2-2	CASSPAFGQTTSRNTGELFF	TGCGCCAGCAGCCCCGCTTTTGGACAGACCACCTCCAGGAACACCGGGGAGCTGTTTTTT
NA	NA	TRBV19	TRBJ1-5	CASSIEAGGQPQHF	TGTGCCAGTAGTATAGAGGCAGGAGGTCAGCCCCAGCATTTT
NA	NA	TRBV5-6	TRBJ2-5	CASSPPGRETQYF	TGTGCCAGCAGCCCGCCAGGGCGAGAGACCCAGTACTTC
NA	NA	TRBV7-9	TRBJ2-1	CASSLGTNEQFF	TGTGCCAGCAGCTTAGGAACAAATGAGCAGTTCTTC
TRBD1	NA	TRBV6-6	TRBJ1-6	CASSHATGARSSSPLHF	TGTGCCAGCAGTCACGCTACAGGGGCCCGATCTAGTTCACCCCTCCACTTT
NA	few	TRBV3-1/TRBV3-2	TRBJ2-2	CASSQGGAGELFF	TGTGCCAGCAGCCAGGGTGGGGCGGGAGAGCTGTTTTTT
TRBD2	NA	TRBV2	TRBJ2-1	CASSEVRLAGNEQFF	TGTGCCAGCAGTGAAGTAAGACTAGCAGGCAATGAGCAGTTCTTC
TRBD1	NA	TRBV15	TRBJ1-1	CATSNGQGRDTEAFF	TGTGCCACCAGCAACGGACAGGGGAGAGACACTGAAGCTTTCTTT
NA	once	TRBV7-8	TRBJ2-7	CASSRGGFSYEQYF	TGTGCCAGCAGCCGTGGAGGCTTCTCCTACGAGCAGTACTTC
NA	NA	TRBV29-1	TRBJ1-4	CSGLGGGGEKLFF	TGCAGCGGACTAGGCGGCGGAGGCGAAAAACTGTTTTTT
TRBD1	NA	TRBV6-5	TRBJ1-1	CASSYSTGALNTEAFF	TGTGCCAGCAGTTACTCGACAGGGGCCTTGAACACTGAAGCTTTCTTT
TRBD1	NA	TRBV19	TRBJ2-1	CASSSRGSRNEQFF	TGTGCCAGTAGTAGCAGGGGGTCGAGGAATGAGCAGTTCTTC
NA	few	TRBV30	TRBJ2-2	CAWRGQPNTGELFF	TGTGCCTGGAGGGGCCAGCCGAACACCGGGGAGCTGTTTTTT
NA	NA	TRBV10-3	TRBJ2-5	CATGEETQYF	TGTGCCACTGGCGAAGAGACCCAGTACTTC
TRBD1	NA	TRBV5-1	TRBJ1-5	CASSRQGESNQPQHF	TGCGCCAGCAGCCGACAGGGGGAGAGCAATCAGCCCCAGCATTTT
NA	NA	TRBV4-2	TRBJ2-6	CASSPGGAGANVLTF	TGTGCCAGCAGCCCAGGTGGTGCTGGGGCCAACGTCCTGACTTTC
NA	NA	TRBV18	TRBJ1-4	CASSPLGGEKLFF	TGTGCCAGCTCACCTCTGGGAGGCGAAAAACTGTTTTTT
TRBD1	NA	TRBV7-2	TRBJ2-7	CASSLDGTGGEQYF	TGTGCCAGCAGCTTAGACGGGACAGGGGGCGAGCAGTACTTC
NA	NA	TRBV7-2	TRBJ1-1	CASSYDRGIGTEAFF	TGTGCCAGCAGCTATGACAGAGGGATCGGCACTGAAGCTTTCTTT
TRBD1	NA	TRBV7-9	TRBJ1-6	CASSPQGVNSPLHF	TGTGCCAGCAGCCCTCAGGGGGTGAATTCACCCCTCCACTTT
TRBD1	NA	TRBV7-2	TRBJ2-7	CASSSLYRGHEQYF	TGTGCCAGCAGCTCCCTATACAGGGGCCACGAGCAGTACTTC
NA	NA	TRBV29-1	TRBJ1-2	CSVDGRNYGYTF	TGCAGCGTTGACGGGCGGAACTATGGCTACACCTTC
NA	NA	TRBV9	TRBJ1-6	CASGPPLHF	TGTGCCAGCGGTCCCCCCCTCCACTTT
NA	NA	TRBV30	TRBJ1-6	CAWSGRGGLSSYNSPLHF	TGTGCCTGGTCTGGCCGTGGTGGACTCAGCTCCTATAATTCACCCCTCCACTTT
NA	NA	TRBV20-1	TRBJ1-5	CSASWDQPQHF	TGCAGTGCTAGTTGGGATCAGCCCCAGCATTTT